This TCR beta chain appears in the sequencing data of a study of blood T cell repertoires in COVID-19. The V end was cut by 0 bases, the J end by 7 bases, with 10 bases between. This CDR3 region has 14 residues. The germline V gene encodes CDR1 SGHTA and CDR2 FQGNSA. The method was immunoSEQ multiplex PCR; TCRdb's version includes in-frame clones alone and lacks a portion of them. Of tens of thousands of clones listed, 75% to 85% are singletons. The rearrangement links TRBV7-2 to TRBJ2-1; possibly TRBD2 for D (5 bases). This clonotype was sampled from a man aged 65 to 85 who had recovered from COVID-19. The sequencing input was peripheral blood. DNA of the CDR3: TGTGCCAGCAGCTTAGCGGGAGCTCCTAATGAGCAGTTCTTC. This translates into CASSLAGAPNEQFF.